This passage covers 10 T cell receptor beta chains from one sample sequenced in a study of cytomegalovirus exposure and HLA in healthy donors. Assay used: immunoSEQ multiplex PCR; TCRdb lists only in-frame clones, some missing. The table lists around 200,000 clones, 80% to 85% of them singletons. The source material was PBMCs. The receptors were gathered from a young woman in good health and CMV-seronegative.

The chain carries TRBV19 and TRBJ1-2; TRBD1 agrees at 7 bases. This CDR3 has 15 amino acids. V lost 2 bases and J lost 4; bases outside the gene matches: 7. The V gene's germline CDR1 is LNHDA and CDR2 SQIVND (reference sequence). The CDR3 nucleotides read TGTGCCAGTAGTATAAGGGCAGGGGGGCTCTATGGCTACACCTTC. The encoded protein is CASSIRAGGLYGYTF.

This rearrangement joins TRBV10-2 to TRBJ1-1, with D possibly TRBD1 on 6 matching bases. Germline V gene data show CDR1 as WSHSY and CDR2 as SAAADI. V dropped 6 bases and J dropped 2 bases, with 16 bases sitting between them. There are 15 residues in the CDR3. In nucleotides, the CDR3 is TGCGCCAGCAGGACCACAGGGTCCCCCAACACTGAAGCTTTCTTT. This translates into CASRTTGSPNTEAFF.

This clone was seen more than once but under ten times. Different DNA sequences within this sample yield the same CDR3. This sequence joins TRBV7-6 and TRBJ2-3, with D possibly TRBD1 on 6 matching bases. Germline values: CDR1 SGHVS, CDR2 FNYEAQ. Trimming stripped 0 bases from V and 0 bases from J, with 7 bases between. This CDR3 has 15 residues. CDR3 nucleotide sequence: TGTGCCAGCAGCTTAGCGGGGGCTAGCACAGATACGCAGTATTTT. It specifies CASSLAGASTDTQYF.

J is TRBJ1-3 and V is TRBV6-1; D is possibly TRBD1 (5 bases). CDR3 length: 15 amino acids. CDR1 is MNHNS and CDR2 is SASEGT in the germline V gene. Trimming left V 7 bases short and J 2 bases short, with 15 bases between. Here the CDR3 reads CASMEGPGTGNTIYF. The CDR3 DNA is TGTGCCAGCATGGAGGGCCCAGGGACTGGAAACACCATATATTTT.

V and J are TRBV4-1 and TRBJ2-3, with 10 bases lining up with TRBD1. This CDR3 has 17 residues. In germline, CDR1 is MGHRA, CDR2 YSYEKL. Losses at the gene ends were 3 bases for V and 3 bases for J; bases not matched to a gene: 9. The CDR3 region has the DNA TGCGCCAGCAGCCATTGGGGACGGGACAGGGGTACAGATACGCAGTATTTT. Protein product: CASSHWGRDRGTDTQYF.

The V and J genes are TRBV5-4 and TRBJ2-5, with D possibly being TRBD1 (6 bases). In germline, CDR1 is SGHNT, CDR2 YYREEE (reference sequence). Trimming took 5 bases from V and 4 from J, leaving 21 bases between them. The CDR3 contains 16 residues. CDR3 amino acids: CASSSRTATRGETQYF. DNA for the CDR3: TGTGCCAGCAGTTCTCGGACAGCTACTAGGGGAGAGACCCAGTACTTC.

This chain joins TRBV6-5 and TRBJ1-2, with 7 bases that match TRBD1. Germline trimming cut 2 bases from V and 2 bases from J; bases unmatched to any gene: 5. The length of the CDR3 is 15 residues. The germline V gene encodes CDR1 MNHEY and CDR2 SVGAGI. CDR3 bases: TGTGCCAGCAGTTACACCGGACAGGCCAACTATGGCTACACCTTC. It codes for CASSYTGQANYGYTF.

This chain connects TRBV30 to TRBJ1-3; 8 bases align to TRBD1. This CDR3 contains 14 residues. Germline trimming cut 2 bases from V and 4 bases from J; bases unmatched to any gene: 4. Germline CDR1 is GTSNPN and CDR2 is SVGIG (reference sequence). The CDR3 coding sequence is TGTGCCTGGAGTCTTGGACAGGGAGGAAACACCATATATTTT. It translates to CAWSLGQGGNTIYF.

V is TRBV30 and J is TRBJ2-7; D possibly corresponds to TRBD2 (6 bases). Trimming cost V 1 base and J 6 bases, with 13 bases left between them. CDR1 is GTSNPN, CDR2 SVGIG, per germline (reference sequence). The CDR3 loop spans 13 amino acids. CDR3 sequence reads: CAWSARLVGEQYF. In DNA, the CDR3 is TGTGCCTGGAGTGCAAGACTAGTTGGCGAGCAGTACTTC. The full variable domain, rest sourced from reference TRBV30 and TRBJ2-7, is SQTIHQWPATLVQPVGSPLSLECTVEGTSNPNLYWYRQAAGRGLQLLFYSVGIGQISSEVPQNLSASRPQDRQFILSSKKLLLSDSGFYLCAWSARLVGEQYFGPGTRLTVT.

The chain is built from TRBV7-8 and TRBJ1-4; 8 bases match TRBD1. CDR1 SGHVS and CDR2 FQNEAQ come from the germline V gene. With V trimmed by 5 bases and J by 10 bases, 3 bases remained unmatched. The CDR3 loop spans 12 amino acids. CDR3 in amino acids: CASSPGTGKLFF. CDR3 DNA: TGTGCCAGCAGCCCAGGGACAGGAAAACTGTTTTTT. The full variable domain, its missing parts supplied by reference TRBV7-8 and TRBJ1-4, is GAGVSQSPRYKVAKRGQDVALRCDPISGHVSLFWYQQALGQGPEFLTYFQNEAQLDKSGLPSDRFFAERPEGSVSTLKIQRTQQEDSAVYLCASSPGTGKLFFGSGTQLSVL.